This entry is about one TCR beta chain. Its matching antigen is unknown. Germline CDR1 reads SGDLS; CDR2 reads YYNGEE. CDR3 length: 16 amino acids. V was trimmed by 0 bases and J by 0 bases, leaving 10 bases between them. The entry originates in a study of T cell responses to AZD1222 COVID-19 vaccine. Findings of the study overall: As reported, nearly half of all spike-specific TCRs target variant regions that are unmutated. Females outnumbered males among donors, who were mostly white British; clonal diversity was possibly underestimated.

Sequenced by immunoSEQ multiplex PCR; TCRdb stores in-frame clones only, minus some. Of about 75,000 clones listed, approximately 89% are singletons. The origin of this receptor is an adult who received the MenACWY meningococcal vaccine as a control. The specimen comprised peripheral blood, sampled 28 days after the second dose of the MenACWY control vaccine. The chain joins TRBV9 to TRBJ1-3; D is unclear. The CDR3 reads CASSVDVGFSGNTIYF. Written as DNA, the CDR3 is TGTGCCAGCAGCGTAGATGTTGGATTCTCTGGAAACACCATATATTTT.